This T cell receptor beta chain came from a study of cytomegalovirus exposure and HLA in healthy donors. Study in general: As released early, the data held approximately 80 million unique TCRs from HLA-typed donors.

With 60 Vbeta and 13 Jbeta primers, the PCR was carried out. Using immunoSEQ multiplex PCR, the repertoire was profiled, and TCRdb retains in-frame clones only, with some absent. Counted here are 65,000 to 85,000 clones, 65% to 85% occurring once; the ten biggest clones make up approximately 2.4%. This clone has a handful of counts. The receptor was isolated from a woman in her 50s in good health and CMV-seronegative. The specimen sequenced was PBMCs.

CDR3 sequence (DNA): TGCAGCGTCCAACTTGGGGGGGGAGGATACGAGCAGTACTTC. It is translated as CSVQLGGGGYEQYF. The rearrangement joins TRBV29-1 to TRBJ2-7; 7 bases map to TRBD2. This CDR3 contains 14 residues. V was clipped by 6 bases and J by 4 bases; unmatched bases: 12. The germline CDR1 and CDR2 sequences are SQVTM and ANQGSEA.